The sequence of this T cell receptor beta chain was determined in a study of cytomegalovirus exposure and HLA in healthy donors. Overall study findings and caveats: Across HLA loci, a later analysis found differing TCR association rates, with DRB1 most and HLA-C fewest. CMV serostatus was the sole immune exposure data available. Clonal expansion was found to be greater in HLA-associated TCR beta chains than in equally common others in a later analysis.

V was shortened by 5 bases and J by 5 bases, with 15 bases between the two germline ends. CDR3 length: 14 residues. CDR1 is MDHEN, CDR2 SYDVKM, per germline. Concerning this clone itself: Its antigen is currently unknown.

PCR primers comprised 60 Vbeta and 13 Jbeta primers. Produced via immunoSEQ multiplex PCR; TCRdb's table is partial and in-frame only. The table lists some 70,000 clones. The sequenced material came from PBMCs. The chain uses TRBV28 and TRBJ1-1; tentative D call: TRBD1 (5 bases). The clonotype comes from a man in his forties in good health and CMV-seronegative. The CDR3 reads CASSPPGGMTEAFF. CDR3 nucleotide sequence: TGTGCCAGCAGTCCTCCGGGGGGGATGACTGAAGCTTTCTTT. Combining the CDR3 with reference TRBV28 and TRBJ1-1 gives the whole variable domain DVKVTQSSRYLVKRTGEKVFLECVQDMDHENMFWYRQDPGLGLRLIYFSYDVKMKEKGDIPEGYSVSREKKERFSLILESASTNQTSMYLCASSPPGGMTEAFFGQGTRLTVV.